Listed below are T cell receptor beta chains from one sample, sequenced in a study of shared clonotypes between healthy human individuals. Only in-frame clones appear in the TCRdb table, and some are missing; sequencing was by immunoSEQ multiplex PCR. The profile covers around 2.1 million clones, with about 93% appearing a single time and around 1.7% taken by the ten largest. The sequenced sample consisted of naive CD8+ T cells from PBMCs. Every receptor here comes from a man aged 18 to 29 in good health. Some clones in this sample may be carry-over from other donors' samples. CDR3s leave out the opening cysteine and the closing phenylalanine or tryptophan. Fields, in order: J gene, V gene, D gene, CDR3 protein. A D gene is named only where the DNA matches it firmly.

>TRBJ2-7|TRBV28|TRBD1
ASSPGQEINYEQY
>TRBJ1-1|TRBV29-1|.
SVEEDTEAF
>TRBJ2-1|TRBV28|.
ASSQGGSVEQF
>TRBJ2-7|TRBV7-2|.
ASSLLSTGLYYEQY
>TRBJ1-2|TRBV7-9|TRBD1
ASSNPVQGHNYGYT
>TRBJ2-3|TRBV28|TRBD2
ASSLGQLAGLTDTQY
>TRBJ2-7|TRBV29-1|TRBD1
SVVRRTGGYEQY
>TRBJ2-7|TRBV7-8|TRBD2
ASSNRLAGPVEQY
>TRBJ2-7|TRBV29-1|.
SVVSGNVGEQY
>TRBJ1-1|TRBV10-3|TRBD1
AISDDRGRAEAF
>TRBJ2-7|TRBV28|TRBD2
ASSFAGLAGVVDEQY